This is a list of T cell receptor beta chains from one sample in a study of blood T cells in healthy people across ages. TCRdb independently ran MiXCR on the 5' RACE reads; one entry per CDR3 protein. The table has approximately 730,000 distinct CDR3 sequences, approximately 55% seen once. The specimen was blood. The receptors originated from an older man in good health. The CDR3 runs from the conserved cysteine through the conserved F or W. A D gene is named only where the DNA matches it firmly. A row's size may be missing; if present it is once, few, many or a size class.

CDR3: CSAAGGAGSKQYF; DNA: TGCAGTGCAGCCGGAGGAGCGGGGTCAAAGCAGTACTTC; size: NA; length: 13; D: TRBD2; J: TRBJ2-4; V: TRBV20-1
CDR3: CATSRAGLAGGEQYF; DNA: TGTGCCACCAGCAGAGCAGGACTAGCGGGTGGGGAGCAGTACTTC; size: NA; length: 15; D: TRBD2; J: TRBJ2-7; V: TRBV15
CDR3: CAIKTDVPGDEQYF; DNA: TGTGCCATCAAAACCGACGTCCCGGGAGACGAGCAGTACTTC; size: NA; length: 14; D: NA; J: TRBJ2-7; V: TRBV10-3
CDR3: CANQLGPHYEQYF; DNA: TGTGCCAACCAACTAGGTCCTCACTACGAGCAGTACTTC; size: few; length: 13; D: NA; J: TRBJ2-7; V: TRBV10-3
CDR3: CASSPSVAGKNEQFF; DNA: TGTGCCAGCAGCCCCTCGGTAGCGGGAAAGAATGAGCAGTTCTTC; size: few; length: 15; D: TRBD2; J: TRBJ2-1; V: TRBV7-9
CDR3: CASSSGTASYGYTF; DNA: TGTGCCAGCAGCTCCGGGACAGCAAGCTATGGCTACACCTTC; size: few; length: 14; D: TRBD1; J: TRBJ1-2; V: TRBV13
CDR3: CASSFGVKEQYF; DNA: TGTGCCAGCAGTTTTGGGGTGAAGGAGCAGTACTTC; size: NA; length: 12; D: NA; J: TRBJ2-7; V: TRBV12-3/TRBV12-4
CDR3: CAISATGTSYGYTF; DNA: TGTGCCATCAGTGCTACCGGGACCAGCTATGGCTACACCTTC; size: NA; length: 14; D: NA; J: TRBJ1-2; V: TRBV10-3
CDR3: CSARDPGGPYEQFF; DNA: TGCAGTGCTAGAGATCCCGGGGGCCCCTATGAGCAGTTCTTC; size: few; length: 14; D: NA; J: TRBJ2-1; V: TRBV20-1
CDR3: CSAGLRGTDTQYF; DNA: TGCAGTGCGGGTCTCCGGGGCACAGATACGCAGTATTTT; size: few; length: 13; D: NA; J: TRBJ2-3; V: TRBV20-1
CDR3: CASSVASSGGPYEQYF; DNA: TGTGCCAGCAGCGTAGCTTCATCAGGGGGCCCCTACGAGCAGTACTTC; size: NA; length: 16; D: TRBD1; J: TRBJ2-7; V: TRBV9
CDR3: CATSDPPSNQPQHF; DNA: TGTGCCACCAGTGATCCGCCTAGCAATCAGCCCCAGCATTTT; size: NA; length: 14; D: NA; J: TRBJ1-5; V: TRBV24-1
CDR3: CASSPGRAGGQKTQYF; DNA: TGTGCCAGCAGCCCTGGGCGAGCGGGAGGGCAAAAGACCCAGTACTTC; size: NA; length: 16; D: TRBD2; J: TRBJ2-5; V: TRBV5-5
CDR3: CASSLRTSGGQQYF; DNA: TGCGCCAGCAGCTTACGGACTAGCGGGGGGCAGCAGTACTTC; size: NA; length: 14; D: TRBD2; J: TRBJ2-5; V: TRBV5-1
CDR3: CASSLGREGDEQFF; DNA: TGCGCCAGCAGCCTAGGGCGGGAGGGGGATGAGCAGTTCTTC; size: NA; length: 14; D: TRBD2; J: TRBJ2-1; V: TRBV4-1
CDR3: CASRNTGSSTDTQYF; DNA: TGTGCCAGCAGGAACACAGGGAGCTCCACAGATACGCAGTATTTT; size: NA; length: 15; D: NA; J: TRBJ2-3; V: TRBV6-5
CDR3: CASSQSRQQFF; DNA: TGTGCCAGCAGCCAAAGTAGACAGCAGTTCTTC; size: NA; length: 11; D: NA; J: TRBJ2-1; V: TRBV3-1
CDR3: CASSLDQGPYNEQFF; DNA: TGCGCCAGCAGCTTGGATCAGGGGCCCTACAATGAGCAGTTCTTC; size: NA; length: 15; D: NA; J: TRBJ2-1; V: TRBV5-1
CDR3: CASNGQAWYEQYF; DNA: TGTGCCAGCAACGGGCAGGCTTGGTACGAGCAGTACTTC; size: NA; length: 13; D: NA; J: TRBJ2-7; V: TRBV28
CDR3: CASSHRTGGNTEAFF; DNA: TGTGCCAGCAGCCACCGGACAGGGGGGAACACTGAAGCTTTCTTT; size: NA; length: 15; D: TRBD1; J: TRBJ1-1; V: TRBV11-2
CDR3: CSARVGTGSHEQYF; DNA: TGCAGTGCTAGAGTCGGGACAGGGTCCCACGAGCAGTACTTC; size: NA; length: 14; D: TRBD1; J: TRBJ2-7; V: TRBV20-1
CDR3: CSALGWGAGEQYF; DNA: TGCAGTGCTCTAGGATGGGGGGCGGGGGAGCAGTACTTC; size: NA; length: 13; D: NA; J: TRBJ2-7; V: TRBV20-1
CDR3: CATARTSSYNEQYF; DNA: TGTGCCACCGCTCGGACCTCCTCCTACAATGAGCAGTACTTC; size: NA; length: 14; D: NA; J: TRBJ2-7; V: TRBV24-1
CDR3: CASKRGPGGVRDTQYF; DNA: TGTGCCAGCAAAAGGGGTCCAGGGGGAGTAAGGGATACGCAGTATTTT; size: NA; length: 16; D: NA; J: TRBJ2-3; V: TRBV21-1
CDR3: CASSLAESSTDTQYF; DNA: TGTGCCAGCAGCTTAGCGGAATCTAGCACAGATACGCAGTATTTT; size: few; length: 15; D: NA; J: TRBJ2-3; V: TRBV7-9
CDR3: CAISVASGSPEQYF; DNA: TGTGCCATCAGTGTGGCTAGCGGGAGTCCCGAGCAGTACTTC; size: NA; length: 14; D: TRBD2; J: TRBJ2-7; V: TRBV10-3
CDR3: CASSSSQFEWEQYF; DNA: TGTGCCAGCTCTTCTTCCCAGTTTGAATGGGAGCAGTACTTC; size: NA; length: 14; D: NA; J: TRBJ2-7; V: TRBV18
CDR3: CASSLVMWSSYNEQFF; DNA: TGTGCCAGCAGCTTAGTTATGTGGAGCTCCTACAATGAGCAGTTCTTC; size: NA; length: 16; D: NA; J: TRBJ2-1; V: TRBV7-8
CDR3: CSALNPGQGASEQYF; DNA: TGCAGTGCTCTTAACCCGGGACAGGGGGCATCCGAGCAGTACTTC; size: NA; length: 15; D: TRBD1; J: TRBJ2-7; V: TRBV20-1
CDR3: CASSFRTTYNEQFF; DNA: TGTGCCAGCAGTTTTCGGACTACCTACAATGAGCAGTTCTTC; size: few; length: 14; D: NA; J: TRBJ2-1; V: TRBV28
CDR3: CSAPRAGDAGNIQYF; DNA: TGCAGTGCCCCTAGGGCAGGGGACGCGGGAAACATTCAGTACTTC; size: NA; length: 15; D: NA; J: TRBJ2-4; V: TRBV20-1
CDR3: CASLSGADSQETQYF; DNA: TGTGCCAGCCTCTCCGGGGCTGACAGCCAAGAGACCCAGTACTTC; size: NA; length: 15; D: NA; J: TRBJ2-5; V: TRBV12-3/TRBV12-4
CDR3: CASSYSGGARPKNIQYF; DNA: TGTGCCAGCAGTTACTCCGGGGGGGCCCGACCCAAAAACATTCAGTACTTC; size: few; length: 17; D: TRBD2; J: TRBJ2-4; V: TRBV6-6
CDR3: CASSDEAPPYNEQFF; DNA: TGTGCCAGCAGTGACGAAGCCCCCCCTTACAATGAGCAGTTCTTC; size: NA; length: 15; D: NA; J: TRBJ2-1; V: TRBV2
CDR3: CASSENPRGSPLHF; DNA: TGTGCCAGCAGTGAAAACCCGAGGGGTTCACCCCTCCACTTT; size: NA; length: 14; D: NA; J: TRBJ1-6; V: TRBV25-1
CDR3: CASSIDSSGGTEAFF; DNA: TGTGCCAGTAGTATAGACAGTTCGGGGGGTACTGAAGCTTTCTTT; size: NA; length: 15; D: NA; J: TRBJ1-1; V: TRBV19
CDR3: CASSLGLAEVRGQYF; DNA: TGTGCCAGCAGCTTGGGACTAGCGGAGGTCCGGGGGCAGTACTTC; size: NA; length: 15; D: TRBD2; J: TRBJ2-7; V: TRBV7-9
CDR3: CASRPLGTNEQYF; DNA: TGTGCCAGCCGCCCGTTAGGGACCAACGAGCAGTACTTC; size: NA; length: 13; D: NA; J: TRBJ2-7; V: TRBV19
CDR3: CASSPPRERELLDIQYF; DNA: TGTGCCAGCAGCCCCCCCAGGGAGCGGGAACTGTTAGACATTCAGTACTTC; size: NA; length: 17; D: TRBD2; J: TRBJ2-4; V: TRBV7-9
CDR3: CAIRTIGIYEQYF; DNA: TGTGCCATCAGAACGATAGGCATATACGAGCAGTACTTC; size: NA; length: 13; D: NA; J: TRBJ2-7; V: TRBV10-3
CDR3: CASSPYIPVRGGEQFF; DNA: TGTGCCAGCTCACCGTATATCCCGGTCCGGGGGGGTGAGCAGTTCTTC; size: NA; length: 16; D: TRBD2; J: TRBJ2-1; V: TRBV18
CDR3: CASSPQGAKNIQYF; DNA: TGCGCCAGCAGTCCACAGGGGGCCAAAAACATTCAGTACTTC; size: NA; length: 14; D: TRBD1; J: TRBJ2-4; V: TRBV5-1
CDR3: CASTPLRNNEQYF; DNA: TGTGCCAGCACCCCTTTAAGAAACAATGAGCAGTACTTC; size: once; length: 13; D: NA; J: TRBJ2-7; V: TRBV7-2
CDR3: CATQSAGTVNEQFF; DNA: TGTGCCACTCAAAGCGCTGGGACAGTCAATGAGCAGTTCTTC; size: NA; length: 14; D: TRBD1; J: TRBJ2-1; V: TRBV15
CDR3: CASSSSLGQGLQEQYF; DNA: TGTGCCAGCAGTTCATCGTTGGGACAGGGTTTGCAAGAGCAGTACTTC; size: NA; length: 16; D: TRBD1; J: TRBJ2-7; V: TRBV27
CDR3: CASSLAGGSNRYAYF; DNA: TGCGCCAGCAGCTTGGCAGGCGGGAGTAACAGATACGCGTATTTT; size: once; length: 15; D: TRBD2; J: TRBJ2-3; V: TRBV5-1